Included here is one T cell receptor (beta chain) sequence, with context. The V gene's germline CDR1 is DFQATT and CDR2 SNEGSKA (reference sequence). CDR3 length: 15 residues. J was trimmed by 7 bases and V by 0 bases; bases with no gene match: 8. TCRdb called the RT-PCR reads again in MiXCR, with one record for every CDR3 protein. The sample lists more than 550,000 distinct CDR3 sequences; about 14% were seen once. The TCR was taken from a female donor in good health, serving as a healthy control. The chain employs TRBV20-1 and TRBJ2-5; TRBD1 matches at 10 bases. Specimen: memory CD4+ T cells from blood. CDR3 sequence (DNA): TGCAGTGCTAGAGATGAGACAGGGGGCGCCCGGACCCAGTACTTC. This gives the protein CSARDETGGARTQYF.